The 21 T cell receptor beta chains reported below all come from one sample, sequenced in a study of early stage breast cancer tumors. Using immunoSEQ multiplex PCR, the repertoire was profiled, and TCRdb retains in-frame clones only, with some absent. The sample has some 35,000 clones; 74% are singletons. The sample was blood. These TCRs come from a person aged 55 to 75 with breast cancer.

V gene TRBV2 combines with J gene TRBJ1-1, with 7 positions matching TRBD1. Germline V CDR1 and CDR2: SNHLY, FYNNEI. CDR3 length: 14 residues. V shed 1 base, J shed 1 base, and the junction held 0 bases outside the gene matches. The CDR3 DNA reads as TGTGCCAGCAGTGAAGAGGGGGCGAACACTGAAGCTTTCTTT. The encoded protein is CASSEEGANTEAFF.

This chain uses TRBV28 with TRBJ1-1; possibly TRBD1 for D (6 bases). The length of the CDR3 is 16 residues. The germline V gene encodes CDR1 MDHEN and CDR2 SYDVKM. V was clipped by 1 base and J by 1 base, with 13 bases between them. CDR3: CASSLFPGDRNTEAFF. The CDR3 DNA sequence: TGTGCCAGCAGTTTATTCCCAGGGGATAGGAACACTGAAGCTTTCTTT.

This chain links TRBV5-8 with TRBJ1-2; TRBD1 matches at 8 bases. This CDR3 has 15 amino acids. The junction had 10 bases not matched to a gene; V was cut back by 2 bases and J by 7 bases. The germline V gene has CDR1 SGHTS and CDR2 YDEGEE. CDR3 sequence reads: CASSLSLAGGPGYTF. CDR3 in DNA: TGTGCCAGCAGCTTAAGTCTCGCAGGGGGCCCTGGCTACACCTTC.

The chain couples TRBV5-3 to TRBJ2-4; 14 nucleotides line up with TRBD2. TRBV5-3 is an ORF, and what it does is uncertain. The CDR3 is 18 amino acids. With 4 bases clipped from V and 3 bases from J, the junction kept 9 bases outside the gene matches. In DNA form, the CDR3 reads TGTGCCAGAAGCCTGACTAGCGGGGGGGGAGGTTGCAAAAACATTCAGTACTTC. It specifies CARSLTSGGGGCKNIQYF.

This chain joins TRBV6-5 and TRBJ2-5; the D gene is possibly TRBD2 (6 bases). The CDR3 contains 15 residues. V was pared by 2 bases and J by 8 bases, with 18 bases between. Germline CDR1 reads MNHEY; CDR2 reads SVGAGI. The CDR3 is CASSYPSGLGGTQYF. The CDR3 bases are TGTGCCAGCAGTTACCCGTCGGGGCTGGGAGGAACCCAGTACTTC.

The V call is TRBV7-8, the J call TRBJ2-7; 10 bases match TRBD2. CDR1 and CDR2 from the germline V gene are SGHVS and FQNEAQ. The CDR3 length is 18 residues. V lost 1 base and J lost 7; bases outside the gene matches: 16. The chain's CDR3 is CASSLVARPAGGPGEQYF. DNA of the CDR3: TGTGCCAGCAGCTTAGTTGCCCGGCCAGCGGGGGGGCCCGGGGAGCAGTACTTC.

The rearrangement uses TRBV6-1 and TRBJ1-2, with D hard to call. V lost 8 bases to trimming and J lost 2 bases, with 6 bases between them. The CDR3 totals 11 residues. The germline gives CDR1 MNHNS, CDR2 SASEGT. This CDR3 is CASRSNYGYTF. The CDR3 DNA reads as TGTGCCAGCCGATCCAACTATGGCTACACCTTC.

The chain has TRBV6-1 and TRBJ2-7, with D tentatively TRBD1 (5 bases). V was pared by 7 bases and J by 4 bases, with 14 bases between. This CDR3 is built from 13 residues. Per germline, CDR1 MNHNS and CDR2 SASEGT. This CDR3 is CASMARESYEQYF. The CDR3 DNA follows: TGTGCCAGCATGGCCAGGGAATCTTACGAGCAGTACTTC.

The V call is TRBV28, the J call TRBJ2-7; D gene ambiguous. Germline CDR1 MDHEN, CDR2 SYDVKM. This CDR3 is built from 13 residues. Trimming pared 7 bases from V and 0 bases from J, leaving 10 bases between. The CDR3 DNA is TGTGCCAGCACAGGATTGAGCTCCTACGAGCAGTACTTC. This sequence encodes CASTGLSSYEQYF.

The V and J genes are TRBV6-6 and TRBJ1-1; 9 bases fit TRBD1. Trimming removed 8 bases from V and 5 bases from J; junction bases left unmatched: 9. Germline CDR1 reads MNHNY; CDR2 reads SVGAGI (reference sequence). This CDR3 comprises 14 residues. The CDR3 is CASAEQGASTEAFF. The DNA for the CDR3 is TGTGCCAGCGCTGAACAGGGGGCATCGACTGAAGCTTTCTTT.

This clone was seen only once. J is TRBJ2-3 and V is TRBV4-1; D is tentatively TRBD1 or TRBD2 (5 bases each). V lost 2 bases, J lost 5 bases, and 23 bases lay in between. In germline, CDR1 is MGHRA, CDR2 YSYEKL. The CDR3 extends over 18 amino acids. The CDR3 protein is CASSQSTMRGSAGDTQYF. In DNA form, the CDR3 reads TGCGCCAGCAGCCAATCTACGATGAGGGGATCCGCCGGAGATACGCAGTATTTT.

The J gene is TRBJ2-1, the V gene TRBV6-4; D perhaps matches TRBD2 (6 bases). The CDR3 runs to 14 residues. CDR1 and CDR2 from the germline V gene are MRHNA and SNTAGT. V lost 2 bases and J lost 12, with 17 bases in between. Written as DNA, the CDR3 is TGTGCCAGCAGTGACGTGTGGACTACATCCCCGCAGTTCTTC. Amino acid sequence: CASSDVWTTSPQFF.

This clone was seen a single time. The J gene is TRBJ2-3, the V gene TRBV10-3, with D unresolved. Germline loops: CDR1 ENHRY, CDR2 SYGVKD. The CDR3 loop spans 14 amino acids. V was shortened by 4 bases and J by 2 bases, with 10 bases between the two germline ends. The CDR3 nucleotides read TGTGCCATCAGTGTGGGCCAACACACAGATACGCAGTATTTT. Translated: CAISVGQHTDTQYF.

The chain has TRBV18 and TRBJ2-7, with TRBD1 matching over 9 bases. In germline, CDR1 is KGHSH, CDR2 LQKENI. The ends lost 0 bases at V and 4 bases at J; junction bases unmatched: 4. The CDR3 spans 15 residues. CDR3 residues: CASSPPQTGGYEQYF. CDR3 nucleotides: TGTGCCAGCTCACCACCCCAGACAGGGGGGTACGAGCAGTACTTC.

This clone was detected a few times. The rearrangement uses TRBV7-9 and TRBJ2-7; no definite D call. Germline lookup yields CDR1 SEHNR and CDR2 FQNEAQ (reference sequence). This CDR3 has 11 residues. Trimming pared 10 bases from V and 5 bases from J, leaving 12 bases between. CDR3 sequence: CATSIGDEQYF. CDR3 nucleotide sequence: TGTGCCACCTCAATAGGCGACGAGCAGTACTTC.

CDR3 coding DNA: TGTGCCTGGGCGTCCTGGCAGTCTGGAAACACCATATATTTT. As protein: CAWASWQSGNTIYF. This chain connects TRBV30 to TRBJ1-3, with D uncertain. The CDR3 has 14 amino acids. Germline CDR1 is GTSNPN and CDR2 is SVGIG (reference sequence). V lost 5 bases, J lost 1 base, and 12 bases lay in between.

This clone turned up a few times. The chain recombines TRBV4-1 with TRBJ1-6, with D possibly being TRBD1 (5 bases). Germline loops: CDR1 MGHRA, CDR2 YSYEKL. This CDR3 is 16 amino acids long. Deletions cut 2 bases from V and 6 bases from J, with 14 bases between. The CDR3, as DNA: TGCGCCAGCAGCCAACCCCGGGGGGGACCTAATTCACCCCTCCACTTT. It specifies CASSQPRGGPNSPLHF.

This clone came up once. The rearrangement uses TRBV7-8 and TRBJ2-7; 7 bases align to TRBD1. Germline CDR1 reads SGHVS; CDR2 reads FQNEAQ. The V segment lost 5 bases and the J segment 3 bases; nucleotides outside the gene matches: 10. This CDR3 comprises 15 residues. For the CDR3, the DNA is TGTGCCAGCAGCCCTAAATGGGACAGAGTCTACGAGCAGTACTTC. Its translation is CASSPKWDRVYEQYF. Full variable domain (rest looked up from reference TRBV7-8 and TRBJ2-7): GAGVSQSPRYKVAKRGQDVALRCDPISGHVSLFWYQQALGQGPEFLTYFQNEAQLDKSGLPSDRFFAERPEGSVSTLKIQRTQQEDSAVYLCASSPKWDRVYEQYFGPGTRLTVT.

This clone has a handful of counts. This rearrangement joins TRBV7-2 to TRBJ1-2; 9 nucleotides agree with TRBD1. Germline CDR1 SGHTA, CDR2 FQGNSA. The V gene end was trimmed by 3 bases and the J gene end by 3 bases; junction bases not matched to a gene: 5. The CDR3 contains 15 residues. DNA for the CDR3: TGTGCCAGCAGCTTCATGACAGGGGGGTACTATGGCTACACCTTC. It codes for CASSFMTGGYYGYTF.

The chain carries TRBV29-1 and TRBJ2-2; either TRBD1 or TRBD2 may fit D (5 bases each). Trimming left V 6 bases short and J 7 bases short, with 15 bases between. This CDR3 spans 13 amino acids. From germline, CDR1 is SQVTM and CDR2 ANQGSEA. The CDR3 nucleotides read TGCAGCGTCCGAGTCGGGGCGGTCGGGGAGCTGTTTTTT. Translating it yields CSVRVGAVGELFF.

The CDR3 sequence is CASSAGTGSEAFF. CDR3 bases: TGTGCCAGCAGCGCCGGGACAGGGTCTGAAGCTTTCTTT. The rearrangement uses TRBV11-3 and TRBJ1-1, with TRBD1 matching 9 bases. This CDR3 is built from 13 residues. Per the germline V gene, CDR1 is SGHNT and CDR2 is YENEEA. With 5 bases clipped from V and 6 bases from J, the junction kept 4 bases outside the gene matches.